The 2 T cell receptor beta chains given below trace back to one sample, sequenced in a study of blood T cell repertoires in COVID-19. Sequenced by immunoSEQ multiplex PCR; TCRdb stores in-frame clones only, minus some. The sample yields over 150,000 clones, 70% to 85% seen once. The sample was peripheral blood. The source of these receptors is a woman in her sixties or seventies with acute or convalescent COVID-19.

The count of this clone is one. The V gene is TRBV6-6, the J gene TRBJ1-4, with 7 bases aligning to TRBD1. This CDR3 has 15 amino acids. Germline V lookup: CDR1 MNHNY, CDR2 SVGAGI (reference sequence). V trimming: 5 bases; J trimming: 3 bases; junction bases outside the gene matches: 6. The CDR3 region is CASSKGTASNEKLFF. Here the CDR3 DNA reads TGTGCCAGCAGTAAAGGGACAGCCTCTAATGAAAAACTGTTTTTT.

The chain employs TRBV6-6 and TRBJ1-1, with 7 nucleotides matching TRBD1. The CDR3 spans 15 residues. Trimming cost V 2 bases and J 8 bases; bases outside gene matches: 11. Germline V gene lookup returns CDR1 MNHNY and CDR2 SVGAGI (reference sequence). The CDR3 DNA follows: TGTGCCAGCAGTTACAAGGGGGCGCGGGGAACGGAAGCTTTCTTT. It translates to CASSYKGARGTEAFF.